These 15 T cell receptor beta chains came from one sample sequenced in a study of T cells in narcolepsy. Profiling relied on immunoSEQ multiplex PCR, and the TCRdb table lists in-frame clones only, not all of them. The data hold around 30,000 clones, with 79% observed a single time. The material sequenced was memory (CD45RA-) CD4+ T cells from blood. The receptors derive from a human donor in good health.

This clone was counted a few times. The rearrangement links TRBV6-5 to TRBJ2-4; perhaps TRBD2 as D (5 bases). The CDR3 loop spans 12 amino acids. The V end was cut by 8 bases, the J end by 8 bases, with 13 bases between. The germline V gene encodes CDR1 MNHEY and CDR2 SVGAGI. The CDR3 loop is CASSEGSDIQYF. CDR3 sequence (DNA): TGTGCCAGCTCCGAGGGATCGGACATTCAGTACTTC.

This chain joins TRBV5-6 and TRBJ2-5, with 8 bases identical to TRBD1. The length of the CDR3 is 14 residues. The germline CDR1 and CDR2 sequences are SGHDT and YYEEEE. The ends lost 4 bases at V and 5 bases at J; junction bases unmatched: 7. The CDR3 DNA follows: TGTGCCAGCAGCGCCGACAGGGGAGGCGAGACCCAGTACTTC. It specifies CASSADRGGETQYF.

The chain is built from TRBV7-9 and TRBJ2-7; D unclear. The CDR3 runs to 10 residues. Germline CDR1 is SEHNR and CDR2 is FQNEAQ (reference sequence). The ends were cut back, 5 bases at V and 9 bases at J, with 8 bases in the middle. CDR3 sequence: CASSGSWQYF. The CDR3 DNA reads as TGTGCCAGCAGCGGCAGCTGGCAGTACTTC.

CDR3 sequence: CASSSRLALKGADTQYF. The CDR3 coding sequence is TGTGCCAGCAGCTCCCGATTAGCGCTAAAGGGAGCAGATACGCAGTATTTT. The gene calls are TRBV7-2 and TRBJ2-3, with D possibly matching TRBD2 (5 bases). There are 17 residues in the CDR3. Germline CDR1 is SGHTA and CDR2 is FQGNSA. V was cut by 4 bases and J by 4 bases, with 21 bases left in between.

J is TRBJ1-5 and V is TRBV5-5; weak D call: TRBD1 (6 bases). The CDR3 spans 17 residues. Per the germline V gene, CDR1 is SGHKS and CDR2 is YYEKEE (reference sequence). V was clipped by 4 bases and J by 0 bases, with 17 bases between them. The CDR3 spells CASSRSTGPYSNQPQHF. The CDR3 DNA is TGTGCCAGCAGCCGTTCGACAGGACCTTATAGCAATCAGCCCCAGCATTTT.

CDR3 in DNA: TGTGCCAGCAGTATCCCCAGAGGGTCAGGCGACTATGGCTACACCTTC. As protein: CASSIPRGSGDYGYTF. The gene calls are TRBV5-4 and TRBJ1-2, with D uncertain. Germline CDR1 SGHNT, CDR2 YYREEE (reference sequence). Trimming left V 5 bases short and J 3 bases short, with 20 bases between. CDR3 length: 16 amino acids.

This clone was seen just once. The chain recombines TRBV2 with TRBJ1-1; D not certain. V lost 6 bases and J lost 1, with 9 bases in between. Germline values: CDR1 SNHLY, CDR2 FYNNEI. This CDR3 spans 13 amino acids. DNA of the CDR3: TGTGCCAGCAGCGGACGGGGGAACACTGAAGCTTTCTTT. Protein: CASSGRGNTEAFF.

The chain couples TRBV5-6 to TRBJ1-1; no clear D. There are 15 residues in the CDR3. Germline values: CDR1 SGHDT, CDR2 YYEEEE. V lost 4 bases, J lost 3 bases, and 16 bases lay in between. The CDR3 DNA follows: TGTGCCAGCAGCCCCACCGGGCCAGGCGACACTGAAGCTTTCTTT. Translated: CASSPTGPGDTEAFF.

The CDR3, as DNA: TGTGCCAGCAGCTCACAGGGGGCCGGCGGGGAGCTGTTTTTT. It yields the protein CASSSQGAGGELFF. The chain employs TRBV7-9 and TRBJ2-2; 9 nucleotides agree with TRBD1. Germline V gene lookup returns CDR1 SEHNR and CDR2 FQNEAQ (reference sequence). The CDR3 covers 14 residues. The ends lost 4 bases at V and 7 bases at J; junction bases unmatched: 4.

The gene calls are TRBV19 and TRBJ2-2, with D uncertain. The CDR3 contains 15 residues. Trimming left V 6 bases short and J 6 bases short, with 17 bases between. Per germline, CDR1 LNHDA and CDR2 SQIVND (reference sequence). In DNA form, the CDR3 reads TGTGCCAGTAGCCCTGGGCCCCGCAAAGCCGGGGAGCTGTTTTTT. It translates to CASSPGPRKAGELFF.

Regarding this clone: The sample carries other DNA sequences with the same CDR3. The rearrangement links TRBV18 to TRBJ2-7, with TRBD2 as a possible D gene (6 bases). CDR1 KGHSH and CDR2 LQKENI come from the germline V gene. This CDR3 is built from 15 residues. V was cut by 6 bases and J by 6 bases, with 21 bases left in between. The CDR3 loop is CASSLKGGLGSEQYF. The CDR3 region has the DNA TGTGCCAGCTCCCTTAAGGGAGGCCTGGGCTCCGAGCAGTACTTC.

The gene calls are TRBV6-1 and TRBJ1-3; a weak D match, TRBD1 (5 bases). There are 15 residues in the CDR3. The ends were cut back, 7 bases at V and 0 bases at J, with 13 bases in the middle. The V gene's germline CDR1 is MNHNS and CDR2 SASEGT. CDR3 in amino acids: CASTGMGGSGNTIYF. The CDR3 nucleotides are TGTGCCAGCACCGGAATGGGGGGCTCTGGAAACACCATATATTTT.

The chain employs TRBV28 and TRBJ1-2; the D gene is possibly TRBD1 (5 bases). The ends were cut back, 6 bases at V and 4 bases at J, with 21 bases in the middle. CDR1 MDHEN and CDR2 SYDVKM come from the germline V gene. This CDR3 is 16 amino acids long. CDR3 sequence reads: CASRERGGTTPYGYTF. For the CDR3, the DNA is TGTGCCAGCAGGGAAAGGGGCGGAACCACGCCCTATGGCTACACCTTC.

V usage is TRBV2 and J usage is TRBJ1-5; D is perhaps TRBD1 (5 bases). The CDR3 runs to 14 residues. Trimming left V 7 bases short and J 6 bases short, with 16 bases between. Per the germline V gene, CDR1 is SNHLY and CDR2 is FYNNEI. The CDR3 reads CASNGQGRSQPQHF. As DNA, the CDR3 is TGTGCCAGCAATGGACAAGGACGGTCTCAGCCCCAGCATTTT.

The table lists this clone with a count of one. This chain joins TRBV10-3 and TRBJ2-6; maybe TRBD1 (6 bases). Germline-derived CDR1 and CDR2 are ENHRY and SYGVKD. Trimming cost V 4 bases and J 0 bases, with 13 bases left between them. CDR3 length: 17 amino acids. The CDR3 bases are TGTGCCATCAGTGTGGGGACAAGACACTCTGGGGCCAACGTCCTGACTTTC. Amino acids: CAISVGTRHSGANVLTF.